The present T cell receptor beta chain was sequenced within a study (dated by TCRdb to the mid-2010s). This clonotype was detected many times. The target of this receptor is not known. One base away there is no much larger clone; base qualities are not given. Libraries were constructed by RT-PCR. Sequencer: Illumina MiSeq. The public reads were reprocessed in TCRdb via fastp at Q25 and MiXCR, keeping in-frame beta chains. Entries are consolidated by CDR3 protein sequence, retaining the most common genes and DNA. The sample table contains fewer than 800,000 distinct CDR3 sequences; only one count was recorded for more than 13% of them. The ten largest clones represent 3% to 4.5% of the sample. What was sequenced was memory CD4+ T cells from blood. The clonotype comes from a female donor in good health, serving as a healthy control.

The DNA reads as follows: TGTGCCAGCAGCTTGGAACAGTCTGAAGCTTTCTTT. Protein translation: CASSLEQSEAFF. The sequence links TRBV5-5 to TRBJ1-1; no D gene can be assigned with confidence. The germline V gene (reference sequence) specifies SGHKS as CDR1 and YYEKEE as CDR2. V loses 0 bases, J loses 6 bases, and the germline ends lie 6 bases apart. The CDR3 spans 12 residues, from the cysteine through the phenylalanine. Of the read, only the CDR3 DNA is kept; its 36 bases are in frame from base 1.